These 3 T cell receptor beta chains share one sample of origin, sequenced in a study of T-cell reconstitution after alpha-beta-depleted transplantation in children. Construction of the TCRbeta library involved unique molecular identifiers. TCRdb re-analysed the PCR reads in MiXCR, keeping a single row per CDR3 protein. The table shows 500,000 to 600,000 distinct CDR3 sequences, with around 27% occurring only once. The sample here was PBMCs, taken before TCRalphabeta/CD19-depleted stem cell transplant. These receptors came from a boy under two years old with Wiskott-Aldrich syndrome, due to receive a stem cell transplant.

The chain recombines TRBV28 with TRBJ2-3; D not certain. Germline V gene data show CDR1 as MDHEN and CDR2 as SYDVKM. The V end was cut by 2 bases, the J end by 1 base, with 16 bases between. This CDR3 region has 17 residues. In DNA, the CDR3 is TGTGCCAGCAGTTTACGTTTTAGCAGTAGGGGCACAGATACGCAGTATTTT. This codes for CASSLRFSSRGTDTQYF.

V gene TRBV20-1 combines with J gene TRBJ2-1; a weak D match, TRBD1 (6 bases). Germline CDR1 and CDR2: DFQATT and SNEGSKA (reference sequence). Trimming removed 5 bases from V and 6 bases from J, with 14 bases in between. CDR3 size: 13 residues. In nucleotides, the CDR3 is TGCAGTGCTCGCAGGGGTCATTTCAATGAGCAGTTCTTC. It translates to CSARRGHFNEQFF.

The chain employs TRBV12-3 or TRBV12-4 and TRBJ1-5, with unresolved D. The CDR3 totals 15 residues. Trimming took 6 bases from V and 4 from J, leaving 16 bases between them. CDR3 bases: TGTGCCAGCAGCTTGAGTCCGGACCTTAATCAGCCCCAGCATTTT. Translating gives CASSLSPDLNQPQHF.